Listed here are 5 T cell receptor beta chains from one sample, sequenced in a study of T cells in Graves' hyperthyroidism and ophthalmopathy. It was RNA transcripts that yielded the amplified TCR beta CDR3 regions. HTBI primers were the set used in a first-round RT-PCR of the TCR CDR3. TCRdb re-called the multiplex PCR reads through MiXCR, storing one row per CDR3 protein. The sample holds about 610,000 distinct CDR3 sequences; under 15% are singletons and the top ten take 3.5% to 4.5%. Sequenced sample: blood. The source is a woman aged 40 to 50 with Graves' ophthalmopathy.

At least ten counts were recorded for this clonotype. The chain carries TRBV19 and TRBJ2-5; 9 bases match TRBD2. V trimming: 5 bases; J trimming: 3 bases; junction bases outside the gene matches: 10. Germline CDR1 is LNHDA and CDR2 is SQIVND (reference sequence). CDR3 size: 16 residues. The CDR3 coding sequence is TGTGCCAGTAGTTTCGGGTTAGCGGGAGATGAAGAGACCCAGTACTTC. It specifies CASSFGLAGDEETQYF.

The V gene is TRBV7-9, the J gene TRBJ2-5, with 14 nucleotides matching TRBD2. J gave up 5 bases and V 2 bases, and 4 bases lay outside the gene matches. CDR1 and CDR2 from the germline V gene are SEHNR and FQNEAQ (reference sequence). The CDR3 length is 16 residues. CDR3 DNA: TGTGCCAGCAGCTTAATGGGACTAGCGGGAGTCGAGACCCAGTACTTC. This translates into CASSLMGLAGVETQYF.

The V gene is TRBV4-1, the J gene TRBJ2-7; tentatively, D is TRBD2 (5 bases). From germline, CDR1 is MGHRA and CDR2 YSYEKL. The CDR3 is made up of 16 amino acids. V gave up 1 base and J gave up 1 base, with 14 bases separating them. The CDR3 loop reads CASSQVPGMESYEQYF. In nucleotides, the CDR3 is TGCGCCAGCAGCCAAGTCCCGGGAATGGAGTCCTACGAGCAGTACTTC.

The chain joins TRBV3-1 to TRBJ1-6; the D is unclear. The CDR3 is 15 residues long. Germline CDR1 is LGHDT and CDR2 is YNNKEL (reference sequence). V shed 1 base and J shed 8 bases, with 12 bases lying between them. The CDR3 sequence is CASSQGPGKDSPLHF. The CDR3 bases are TGTGCCAGCAGCCAAGGCCCGGGGAAGGATTCACCCCTCCACTTT.

The sample holds a few counts of this clonotype. Compared with germline, one end of the junction differs, possibly owing to a read error. CDR3 nucleotide sequence: TGTGCCAGCAGTTACTCGAACTCTGAAGCTTTCTTT. Translation gives CASSYSNSEAFF. The chain links TRBV6-5 to TRBJ1-1; D unresolved. The CDR3 consists of 12 residues. Germline CDR1 reads MNHEY; CDR2 reads SVGAGI.